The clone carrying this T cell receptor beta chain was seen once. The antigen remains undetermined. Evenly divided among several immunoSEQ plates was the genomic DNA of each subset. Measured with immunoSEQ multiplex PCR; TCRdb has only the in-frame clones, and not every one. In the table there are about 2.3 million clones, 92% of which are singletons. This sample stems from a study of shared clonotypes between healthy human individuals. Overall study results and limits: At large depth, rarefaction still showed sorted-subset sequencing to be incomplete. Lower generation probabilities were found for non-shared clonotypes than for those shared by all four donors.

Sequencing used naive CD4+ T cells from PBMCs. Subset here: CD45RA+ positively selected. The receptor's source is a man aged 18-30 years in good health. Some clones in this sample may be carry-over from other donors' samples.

CDR3 sequence: CSVGGVYTDTQYF. The CDR3 DNA reads as TGCAGCGTTGGAGGCGTATACACAGATACGCAGTATTTT. The chain joins TRBV29-1 to TRBJ2-3; D call uncertain. V was clipped by 4 bases and J by 2 bases, with 10 bases between them. The CDR3 length is 13 residues. Germline V gene lookup returns CDR1 SQVTM and CDR2 ANQGSEA.